This is a list of T cell receptor beta chains from one sample in a study of T cells after yellow fever vaccination. One entry per CDR3 protein results from TCRdb running MiXCR on the 5' RACE reads. The sample includes over 130,000 distinct CDR3 sequences, roughly 8% of them seen just once. Source: CD4+ T cells sorted from PBMCs, taken 5 days after the yellow fever booster vaccination. These receptors came from a man aged 30-40 years who received the YFV17D yellow fever vaccine. CDR3s include the opening cysteine and the closing phenylalanine or tryptophan. A D gene is named only where the DNA matches it firmly. Clone size, where shown, is once, few, many, or a class for clones that have expanded.

j_gene | v_gene | d_gene | abundance | CDR3aa | CDR3nt
TRBJ2-5 | TRBV5-1 | TRBD2 | many | CASSPAGDLETQYF | TGCGCCAGCAGCCCCGCGGGAGATTTAGAGACCCAGTACTTC
TRBJ2-1 | TRBV18 | . | many | CASSPEYEQFF | TGTGCCAGCTCACCGGAGTATGAGCAGTTCTTC
TRBJ2-2 | TRBV7-2 | TRBD1 | many | CASSVQGNAGELFF | TGTGCCAGCAGCGTACAGGGGAATGCCGGGGAGCTGTTTTTT
TRBJ2-1 | TRBV5-1 | . | many | CASGQAGANEQFF | TGCGCCAGCGGACAGGCGGGGGCCAATGAGCAGTTCTTC
TRBJ1-5 | TRBV6-4 | . | few | CASSPEGSNQPQHF | TGTGCCAGCAGTCCTGAGGGGAGCAATCAGCCCCAGCATTTT
TRBJ1-1 | TRBV5-4 | . | few | CASSLHRDGTEAFF | TGTGCCAGCAGCTTGCACAGGGACGGCACTGAAGCTTTCTTT
TRBJ2-1 | TRBV6-2/TRBV6-3 | . | many | CASRINSGRAQSSEQFF | TGTGCCAGCAGGATTAATAGCGGTAGGGCTCAGTCGAGTGAGCAGTTCTTC
TRBJ2-1 | TRBV6-5 | . | many | CASSSPQATVEQFF | TGTGCCAGCAGCAGCCCCCAGGCTACCGTTGAGCAGTTCTTC
TRBJ2-1 | TRBV11-2 | . | many | CASSFGRLVYNEQFF | TGTGCCAGCAGCTTCGGTAGACTAGTATACAATGAGCAGTTCTTC
TRBJ2-3 | TRBV5-6 | TRBD1 | . | CASSFMGQGDTDTQYF | TGTGCCAGCAGCTTCATGGGACAGGGGGACACAGATACGCAGTATTTT
TRBJ2-7 | TRBV11-2 | TRBD2 | many | CASSLWTSGRKANYEQYF | TGTGCCAGCAGCCTTTGGACTAGCGGGAGAAAGGCTAACTACGAGCAGTACTTC
TRBJ1-3 | TRBV18 | . | many | CASSPDSSGNTIYF | TGTGCCAGCTCACCGGACAGCTCTGGAAACACCATATATTTT
TRBJ2-1 | TRBV7-2 | TRBD2 | many | CASSLASGTYNEQFF | TGCGCCAGCAGCTTGGCTAGCGGGACCTACAATGAGCAGTTCTTC
TRBJ2-1 | TRBV20-1 | . | many | CSARGTKTEPLTVF | TGCAGTGCTAGAGGGACAAAGACAGAACCCCTTACGGTCTTC
TRBJ2-5 | TRBV20-1 | TRBD2 | many | CSALGLAGLLQETQYF | TGCAGTGCCTTGGGACTAGCGGGCCTCCTCCAAGAGACCCAGTACTTC
TRBJ2-3 | TRBV10-1 | TRBD2 | many | CASSEFAGVSTQYF | TGCGCCAGCAGTGAGTTCGCGGGAGTTAGTACGCAGTATTTT
TRBJ2-3 | TRBV7-2 | . | many | CASSPPGTDTQYF | TGTGCCAGCAGCCCCCCTGGAACAGATACGCAGTATTTT
TRBJ2-7 | TRBV10-3 | . | many | CATATGRYEQYF | TGTGCCACCGCGACAGGGAGGTACGAGCAGTACTTC
TRBJ2-7 | TRBV20-1 | . | many | CSASRRTTYEQYF | TGCAGTGCCTCGCGACGGACGACCTACGAGCAGTACTTC
TRBJ1-6 | TRBV6-2/TRBV6-3 | TRBD1 | many | CASEPRQGPNSPLHF | TGTGCCAGCGAACCTCGACAGGGCCCGAATTCACCCCTCCACTTT
TRBJ2-3 | TRBV20-1 | . | few | CSASSGLRDSQQYF | TGCAGTGCTAGCTCTGGGCTACGGGATTCTCAGCAGTATTTT
TRBJ2-3 | TRBV2 | TRBD1 | many | CASTSTGGSTDTQYF | TGTGCCAGCACCTCTACAGGGGGAAGCACAGATACGCAGTATTTT
TRBJ2-1 | TRBV7-2 | TRBD1 | many | CASSLARGLSHEQFF | TGTGCCAGCAGCTTAGCCAGGGGGCTTTCCCATGAGCAGTTCTTC
TRBJ2-1 | TRBV19 | . | many | CAANGVNNEQFF | TGTGCCGCCAACGGGGTCAACAATGAGCAGTTCTTC
TRBJ2-7 | TRBV20-1 | . | few | CSALQTDTYEQYF | TGCAGTGCCCTACAGACAGATACCTACGAGCAGTACTTC
TRBJ2-7 | TRBV20-1 | . | . | CSARDYRDPYEQYF | TGCAGTGCTAGAGATTATAGAGATCCCTACGAGCAGTACTTC